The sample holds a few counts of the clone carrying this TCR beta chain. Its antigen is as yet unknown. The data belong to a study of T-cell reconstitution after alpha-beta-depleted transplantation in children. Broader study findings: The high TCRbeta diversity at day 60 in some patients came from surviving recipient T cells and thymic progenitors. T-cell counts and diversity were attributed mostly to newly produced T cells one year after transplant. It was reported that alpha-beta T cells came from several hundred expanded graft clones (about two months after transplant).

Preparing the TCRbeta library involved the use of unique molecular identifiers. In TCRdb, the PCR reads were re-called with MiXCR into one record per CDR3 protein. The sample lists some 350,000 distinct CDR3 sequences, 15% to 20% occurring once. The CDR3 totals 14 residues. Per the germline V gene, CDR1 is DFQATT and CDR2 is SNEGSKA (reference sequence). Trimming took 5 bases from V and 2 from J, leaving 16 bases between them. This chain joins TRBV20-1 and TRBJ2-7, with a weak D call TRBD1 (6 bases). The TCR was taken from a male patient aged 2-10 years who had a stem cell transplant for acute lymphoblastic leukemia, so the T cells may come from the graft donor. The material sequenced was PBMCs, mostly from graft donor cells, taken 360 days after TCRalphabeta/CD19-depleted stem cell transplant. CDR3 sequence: CSAVTGSPAYEQYF. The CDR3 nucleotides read TGCAGTGCTGTAACAGGGTCGCCGGCCTACGAGCAGTACTTC.